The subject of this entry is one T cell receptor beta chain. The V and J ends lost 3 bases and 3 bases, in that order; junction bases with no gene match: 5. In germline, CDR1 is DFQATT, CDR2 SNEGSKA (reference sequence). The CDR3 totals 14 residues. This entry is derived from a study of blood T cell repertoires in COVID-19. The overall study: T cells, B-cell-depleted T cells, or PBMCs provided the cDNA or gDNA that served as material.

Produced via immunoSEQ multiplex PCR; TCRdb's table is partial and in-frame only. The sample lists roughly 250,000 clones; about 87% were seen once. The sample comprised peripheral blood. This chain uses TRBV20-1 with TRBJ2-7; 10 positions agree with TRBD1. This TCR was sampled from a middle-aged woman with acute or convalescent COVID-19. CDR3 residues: CSASAGQGFYEQYV. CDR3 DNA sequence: TGCAGTGCTAGTGCGGGACAGGGGTTCTACGAGCAGTACGTC.